Below are 6 T cell receptor beta chains sequenced from a single sample in a study of blood T cell repertoires in COVID-19. Assay used: immunoSEQ multiplex PCR; TCRdb lists only in-frame clones, some missing. Of approximately 76,000 clones listed, approximately 90% are singletons. Material for sequencing was peripheral blood. All receptors derive from a man aged 30-40 years with acute or convalescent COVID-19.

The J gene is TRBJ2-1, the V gene TRBV30, with D unresolved. V lost 1 base to trimming and J lost 12 bases, with 19 bases between them. This CDR3 spans 14 amino acids. Germline CDR1 is GTSNPN and CDR2 is SVGIG (reference sequence). The CDR3 is CAWSASPVGSGQFF. The CDR3 DNA is TGTGCCTGGAGTGCCTCGCCCGTCGGCTCAGGGCAGTTCTTC.

There are many counts of this clone. The chain uses TRBV6-4 and TRBJ2-1; 8 bases are shared with TRBD2. Germline-derived CDR1 and CDR2 are MRHNA and SNTAGT. The CDR3 covers 15 residues. Germline trimming cut 0 bases from V and 7 bases from J; bases unmatched to any gene: 5. CDR3 region: CASSDSREGGNEQFF. The CDR3 DNA follows: TGTGCCAGCAGTGACTCCCGGGAGGGGGGTAATGAGCAGTTCTTC.

This chain joins TRBV28 and TRBJ1-2, with D perhaps matching TRBD1 (6 bases). Germline V lookup: CDR1 MDHEN, CDR2 SYDVKM. The CDR3 runs to 12 residues. V lost 8 bases and J 5 bases, leaving 12 bases between the germline ends. CDR3 nucleotide sequence: TGTGCCAGCGGCGGGGGGCGTTATGGCTACACCTTC. As protein: CASGGGRYGYTF.

This clone was recorded only once. V gene TRBV6-1 combines with J gene TRBJ2-7; possible D gene TRBD1, 5 bases. The CDR3 runs 13 residues. The V end was cut by 3 bases, the J end by 4 bases, with 10 bases between. Germline lookup yields CDR1 MNHNS and CDR2 SASEGT. The CDR3 DNA sequence: TGTGCCAGCAGTGAGCTGACAGAGTACGAGCAGTACTTC. Its protein product is CASSELTEYEQYF.

V and J are TRBV5-1 and TRBJ2-7, with D possibly TRBD2 on 10 matching bases. V gave up 4 bases and J gave up 5 bases, with 28 bases separating them. The CDR3 length is 18 residues. Germline loops: CDR1 SGHRS, CDR2 YFSETQ. This CDR3 is CASSRTGQGASGSHEQYF. The CDR3 region has the DNA TGCGCCAGCAGCCGGACGGGACAGGGCGCTAGCGGGAGTCACGAGCAGTACTTC. Variable domain in full (rest from reference TRBV5-1 and TRBJ2-7): KAGVTQTPRYLIKTRGQQVTLSCSPISGHRSVSWYQQTPGQGLQFLFEYFSETQRNKGNFPGRFSGRQFSNSRSEMNVSTLELGDSALYLCASSRTGQGASGSHEQYFGPGTRLTVT.

This rearrangement joins TRBV7-2 to TRBJ2-2; tentative D call: TRBD2 (6 bases). The CDR3 is made up of 16 amino acids. CDR1 is SGHTA, CDR2 FQGNSA, per germline. The V and J ends lost 5 bases and 2 bases respectively, with 15 bases between them. CDR3 nucleotide sequence: TGTGCCAGCAGCCCAGAGGGACTCATCAACACCGGGGAGCTGTTTTTT. Residues: CASSPEGLINTGELFF.